This entry is about one T cell receptor (beta chain). This CDR3 contains 14 residues. CDR1 is SGHAT and CDR2 is FQNNGV in the germline V gene. Trimming took off 0 bases at V and 7 bases at J, with 13 bases between the two ends. The assay was immunoSEQ multiplex PCR, and TCRdb's table has in-frame clones only and misses some. The data contain approximately 110,000 clones, about 85% of them singletons. The data stem from a study of blood T cell repertoires in COVID-19. Material: peripheral blood. This TCR came from a human donor in a cohort sampled during active COVID-19. This chain joins TRBV11-2 and TRBJ2-7; perhaps TRBD1 as D (5 bases). The CDR3 is CASSLDRAAREQYF. CDR3 DNA: TGTGCCAGCAGCTTAGACAGGGCGGCAAGGGAGCAGTACTTC.